The clone carrying this T cell receptor (beta chain) has ten or more counts. Its target is not known. For TCR beta, libraries came from quantitative 5'-RACE with molecular barcodes. TCRdb reprocessed the 5' RACE reads via MiXCR and lists one record per CDR3 protein. The table includes some 200,000 distinct CDR3 sequences, roughly 26% detected once. Trimming left V 1 base short and J 2 bases short, with 5 bases between. The length of the CDR3 is 13 residues. This sample was included in a study of CD8 T cells in ankylosing spondylitis. Findings of the study overall: A TCR beta motif of 7 or 8 highly homologous variants appeared characteristic of ankylosing spondylitis blood. Clones linked to disease were reported to show significant enrichment in matched ankylosing spondylitis synovial fluid.

V and J are TRBV12-3 or TRBV12-4 and TRBJ1-1, with D unclear. Sample: blood, either unsorted or a sorted T cell fraction (not recorded which). The origin of this receptor is a male donor with ankylosing spondylitis or in good health (not recorded which). In nucleotides, the CDR3 is TGTGCCAGCAGTTTAGACAGTAACACTGAAGCTTTCTTT. It yields the protein CASSLDSNTEAFF.